A selection of T cell receptor beta chains follows, all from one sample in a study of blood T cells in healthy people across ages. TCRdb called the 5' RACE reads again in MiXCR, with one record for every CDR3 protein. The data contain some 750,000 distinct CDR3 sequences, around a fifth of them seen just once; the ten biggest clones take up around 21%. The material sequenced was blood. These receptors came from a man aged 70 or older in good health. Each CDR3 is given with its conserved first and last residue. The D gene is left open where the match is weak. Size values are once, few and many counts, or a class for expanded clones, and some rows have none.

CDR3: CASTLVRGSKNIQYF
DNA: TGTGCCAGCACCCTAGTCCGGGGGTCCAAAAACATTCAGTACTTC
J: TRBJ2-4
size: few
D: .
V: TRBV6-5

CDR3: CASSLGTGEYGYTF
DNA: TGTGCCAGCAGCTTGGGGACAGGGGAGTATGGCTACACCTTC
J: TRBJ1-2
size: few
D: TRBD1
V: TRBV5-6

CDR3: CSGTSGGISTGELFF
DNA: TGCAGCGGGACTAGCGGGGGGATAAGCACCGGGGAGCTGTTTTTT
J: TRBJ2-2
size: once
D: TRBD2
V: TRBV29-1

CDR3: CASKGVSDTQYF
DNA: TGCGCCAGCAAGGGCGTCTCAGATACGCAGTATTTT
J: TRBJ2-3
size: .
D: .
V: TRBV5-1

CDR3: CASSFTGLGYGYTF
DNA: TGCGCCAGCAGCTTTACAGGGTTGGGCTATGGCTACACCTTC
J: TRBJ1-2
size: .
D: .
V: TRBV5-1

CDR3: CSAREYLAREFTNEQFF
DNA: TGCAGTGCTAGAGAATATCTGGCCCGGGAGTTTACGAACGAGCAGTTCTTC
J: TRBJ2-1
size: few
D: .
V: TRBV20-1

CDR3: CASSISGASGGYDQYF
DNA: TGTGCCAGTAGTATTAGTGGGGCTAGCGGGGGCTACGATCAGTACTTC
J: TRBJ2-5
size: .
D: TRBD2
V: TRBV19

CDR3: CASSLVSVTTGMAFF
DNA: TGTGCCAGCAGCTTAGTTTCCGTAACGACAGGGATGGCTTTCTTT
J: TRBJ1-1
size: .
D: TRBD1
V: TRBV7-9

CDR3: CASRQGGRSGYGYTF
DNA: TGTGCCAGCAGACAGGGTGGGAGATCAGGCTATGGCTACACCTTC
J: TRBJ1-2
size: few
D: .
V: TRBV6-6

CDR3: CASSLTGERYGYTF
DNA: TGTGCCAGCAGTCTTACAGGGGAGCGCTATGGCTACACCTTC
J: TRBJ1-2
size: few
D: TRBD1
V: TRBV12-3/TRBV12-4

CDR3: CSVEEWKGARYGYTF
DNA: TGCAGCGTTGAAGAGTGGAAGGGGGCGAGGTATGGCTACACCTTC
J: TRBJ1-2
size: .
D: TRBD1
V: TRBV29-1

CDR3: CASSLGQGASNQPQHF
DNA: TGTGCCAGCAGCTTGGGACAGGGGGCTAGCAATCAGCCCCAGCATTTT
J: TRBJ1-5
size: .
D: TRBD1
V: TRBV7-2

CDR3: CAISGDRLAGGYTDTQYF
DNA: TGTGCCATCAGTGGCGACAGACTAGCGGGGGGCTACACAGATACGCAGTATTTT
J: TRBJ2-3
size: few
D: TRBD2
V: TRBV10-3

CDR3: CASINGLSGELFF
DNA: TGTGCCAGCATAAATGGACTATCCGGGGAGCTGTTTTTT
J: TRBJ2-2
size: few
D: .
V: TRBV3-1

CDR3: CASSLDSGRNEQFF
DNA: TGCGCCAGCAGCTTGGATTCGGGTAGGAATGAGCAGTTCTTC
J: TRBJ2-1
size: .
D: .
V: TRBV5-1

CDR3: CASSPNFGEEAFF
DNA: TGTGCCAGCAGCCCTAACTTTGGGGAAGAAGCTTTCTTT
J: TRBJ1-1
size: .
D: .
V: TRBV7-3

CDR3: CAWSMAPQGIQYF
DNA: TGTGCCTGGAGTATGGCGCCCCAAGGCATTCAGTACTTC
J: TRBJ2-4
size: .
D: .
V: TRBV30

CDR3: CSAPQGVPNEKLFF
DNA: TGCAGTGCTCCGCAGGGGGTTCCTAATGAAAAACTGTTTTTT
J: TRBJ1-4
size: few
D: TRBD1
V: TRBV20-1

CDR3: CASSPRLEAEKLFF
DNA: TGTGCCAGCTCACCTAGGTTGGAGGCTGAAAAACTGTTTTTT
J: TRBJ1-4
size: .
D: .
V: TRBV18

CDR3: CASSEDGTHTQYF
DNA: TGTGCCAGCAGTGAAGACGGAACACATACGCAGTATTTT
J: TRBJ2-3
size: .
D: .
V: TRBV6-1

CDR3: CASSSDWKYNEQFF
DNA: TGTGCCAGCAGTTCGGACTGGAAGTACAATGAGCAGTTCTTC
J: TRBJ2-1
size: many
D: .
V: TRBV12-3/TRBV12-4

CDR3: CSVAGQGASDTQYF
DNA: TGCAGCGTTGCTGGACAGGGGGCCTCAGATACGCAGTATTTT
J: TRBJ2-3
size: few
D: TRBD1
V: TRBV29-1

CDR3: CSARVRTEAFF
DNA: TGCAGTGCTAGGGTCCGGACTGAAGCTTTCTTT
J: TRBJ1-1
size: few
D: .
V: TRBV20-1

CDR3: CASTLDGTFSGNTIYF
DNA: TGTGCCAGCACCCTGGACGGAACCTTCTCTGGAAACACCATATATTTT
J: TRBJ1-3
size: .
D: .
V: TRBV2

CDR3: CASSMTGGLDGYTF
DNA: TGCGCCAGCAGCATGACAGGGGGCTTGGATGGCTACACCTTC
J: TRBJ1-2
size: .
D: TRBD1
V: TRBV5-1

CDR3: CASSRTSRTNYGYTF
DNA: TGTGCCAGCAGTCGGACCTCACGGACTAACTATGGCTACACCTTC
J: TRBJ1-2
size: .
D: .
V: TRBV12-3/TRBV12-4

CDR3: CAWSLGGGNTIYF
DNA: TGTGCCTGGAGTCTGGGTGGTGGAAACACCATATATTTT
J: TRBJ1-3
size: .
D: .
V: TRBV30

CDR3: CASSNRPYEQYF
DNA: TGTGCCAGCAGCAATCGACCCTACGAGCAGTACTTC
J: TRBJ2-7
size: .
D: .
V: TRBV7-2

CDR3: CASSMGPLYEQYF
DNA: TGTGCCAGCAGTATGGGGCCCCTCTACGAGCAGTACTTC
J: TRBJ2-7
size: .
D: .
V: TRBV6-5

CDR3: CASSAPGGTDTQYF
DNA: TGTGCCAGCAGCGCGCCCGGGGGGACAGATACGCAGTATTTT
J: TRBJ2-3
size: .
D: TRBD2
V: TRBV9

CDR3: CSVDLGETEQFF
DNA: TGCAGCGTTGACCTCGGGGAGACTGAGCAGTTCTTC
J: TRBJ2-1
size: .
D: .
V: TRBV29-1

CDR3: CASSLGDRLRNEQFF
DNA: TGTGCCAGCAGTTTGGGGGACAGGCTTCGCAATGAGCAGTTCTTC
J: TRBJ2-1
size: few
D: TRBD1
V: TRBV27

CDR3: CASSGGRDSSYNEQFF
DNA: TGCGCCAGCAGCGGCGGCAGGGACAGCTCCTACAATGAGCAGTTCTTC
J: TRBJ2-1
size: .
D: TRBD1
V: TRBV5-1

CDR3: CAISREGMTGANVLTF
DNA: TGTGCCATCAGTCGTGAGGGAATGACTGGGGCCAACGTCCTGACTTTC
J: TRBJ2-6
size: .
D: .
V: TRBV10-3

CDR3: CSARPRTPSYEQYF
DNA: TGCAGTGCTAGACCCCGAACCCCTTCCTACGAGCAGTACTTC
J: TRBJ2-7
size: .
D: .
V: TRBV20-1

CDR3: CSVERPGNSYEQYF
DNA: TGCAGCGTTGAGAGACCAGGGAACTCCTACGAGCAGTACTTC
J: TRBJ2-7
size: .
D: .
V: TRBV29-1

CDR3: CASSNGLAGYNEQFF
DNA: TGTGCCAGCAGCAACGGACTAGCGGGGTACAATGAGCAGTTCTTC
J: TRBJ2-1
size: few
D: TRBD2
V: TRBV28

CDR3: CASRQTSGPQETQYF
DNA: TGCGCCAGCAGGCAGACTAGCGGGCCCCAAGAGACCCAGTACTTC
J: TRBJ2-5
size: once
D: TRBD2
V: TRBV5-1

CDR3: CASSEMDSPLHF
DNA: TGCGCCAGCAGTGAGATGGATTCACCCCTCCACTTT
J: TRBJ1-6
size: few
D: .
V: TRBV10-1

CDR3: CASTADSNTEAFF
DNA: TGTGCCAGCACCGCAGACAGCAACACTGAAGCTTTCTTT
J: TRBJ1-1
size: few
D: .
V: TRBV12-3/TRBV12-4

CDR3: CASSPLGGRQETQYF
DNA: TGTGCCAGCAGCCCCTTAGGGGGGCGTCAAGAGACCCAGTACTTC
J: TRBJ2-5
size: few
D: .
V: TRBV7-2

CDR3: CASSTRQGVNIQYF
DNA: TGCGCCAGCAGCACGCGACAGGGTGTGAACATTCAGTACTTC
J: TRBJ2-4
size: .
D: TRBD1
V: TRBV5-1

CDR3: CASSNGQGYTGELFF
DNA: TGTGCCAGCAGTAACGGACAGGGGTACACCGGGGAGCTGTTTTTT
J: TRBJ2-2
size: few
D: TRBD1
V: TRBV6-6

CDR3: CASRVTGANTGELFF
DNA: TGCGCCAGCAGGGTAACAGGGGCGAACACCGGGGAGCTGTTTTTT
J: TRBJ2-2
size: few
D: TRBD1
V: TRBV5-1

CDR3: CSATKLAGSTDTQYF
DNA: TGCAGTGCTACCAAACTAGCGGGAAGCACAGATACGCAGTATTTT
J: TRBJ2-3
size: .
D: TRBD2
V: TRBV20-1